A single sample is the source of the 21 T cell receptor beta chains below, sequenced in a study of OX40 agonist ivuxolimab in advanced cancers. Sequencing was performed with immunoSEQ multiplex PCR; in TCRdb, only in-frame clones are kept and a portion is missing. The table shows roughly 56,000 clones, with more than 75% occurring only once. The material was CD4+ or CD8+ T cells sorted from blood, obtained in a trial of the OX40 agonist ivuxolimab. These receptors were taken from an adult with an advanced solid tumor such as melanoma, head and neck, liver or kidney cancer.

CDR3 DNA: TGTGCCTGGAGGGCCACCTTGGCGGGGCTACGTACGCAGTATTTT. Amino acid sequence: CAWRATLAGLRTQYF. The chain links TRBV30 to TRBJ2-3; TRBD2 might be the D (6 bases). This CDR3 has 15 residues. V lost 3 bases and J 8 bases, leaving 21 bases between the germline ends. In germline, CDR1 is GTSNPN, CDR2 SVGIG (reference sequence).

The chain joins TRBV5-4 to TRBJ2-7, with TRBD1 matching over 9 bases. V lost 5 bases, J lost 3 bases, and 9 bases stayed unmatched. Germline loops: CDR1 SGHNT, CDR2 YYREEE (reference sequence). CDR3 length: 15 amino acids. The CDR3 bases are TGTGCCAGCAGGAGGGGACAGGGAGACCTCTACGAGCAGTACTTC. Translated: CASRRGQGDLYEQYF.

The V gene is TRBV9, the J gene TRBJ1-2; a possible D gene is TRBD1 (5 bases). The V end was cut by 0 bases, the J end by 8 bases, with 14 bases between. The CDR3 is 14 amino acids. CDR1 is SGDLS, CDR2 YYNGEE, per germline. CDR3 sequence reads: CASSVGGGEGGYTF. The CDR3 bases are TGTGCCAGCAGCGTAGGAGGAGGGGAAGGCGGCTACACCTTC.

The J gene is TRBJ2-3, the V gene TRBV9; D might be TRBD2 (5 bases). CDR1 and CDR2 (germline): SGDLS, YYNGEE. The CDR3 has 14 residues. Trimming removed 2 bases at V and 0 bases at J, with 7 bases between. CDR3 amino acids: CASSVRGSTDTQYF. CDR3 bases: TGTGCCAGCAGCGTGCGAGGGAGCACAGATACGCAGTATTTT.

The rearrangement uses TRBV15 and TRBJ2-7; 9 bases match TRBD1. J gave up 3 bases and V 1 base, and 7 bases lay outside the gene matches. The CDR3 length is 16 residues. Germline loops: CDR1 LNHNV, CDR2 YYDKDF (reference sequence). CDR3: CATSRGTGQGRYEQYF. The CDR3 DNA reads as TGTGCCACCAGCAGAGGTACGGGACAGGGTCGCTACGAGCAGTACTTC. Full variable domain (rest looked up from reference TRBV15 and TRBJ2-7): DAMVIQNPRYQVTQFGKPVTLSCSQTLNHNVMYWYQQKSSQAPKLLFHYYDKDFNNEADTPDNFQSRRPNTSFCFLDIRSPGLGDTAMYLCATSRGTGQGRYEQYFGPGTRLTVT.

The V and J genes are TRBV6-6 and TRBJ1-5, with D unclear. The V end was cut by 5 bases, the J end by 5 bases, with 10 bases between. CDR1 is MNHNY and CDR2 is SVGAGI in the germline V gene (reference sequence). The CDR3 loop spans 13 amino acids. The CDR3, as DNA: TGTGCCAGCAGTAACCCGCCTGATCAGCCCCAGCATTTT. It yields the protein CASSNPPDQPQHF.

The CDR3 bases are TGTGCCAGTAGTACACAAGGGGCGGGGGAGACCCAGTACTTC. Encoded protein: CASSTQGAGETQYF. This sequence joins TRBV19 and TRBJ2-5; weak D call: TRBD2 (6 bases). There are 14 residues in the CDR3. The germline V gene encodes CDR1 LNHDA and CDR2 SQIVND (reference sequence). Trimming pared 4 bases from V and 5 bases from J, leaving 14 bases between.

The genes are TRBV7-2 and TRBJ1-5; the D gene is possibly TRBD1 (5 bases). This CDR3 spans 18 amino acids. In germline, CDR1 is SGHTA, CDR2 FQGNSA. V was clipped by 3 bases and J by 1 base, with 19 bases between them. CDR3 nucleotides: TGTGCCAGCAGCTTCCCCCTCCAGGCCAGGGTAAGCAATCAGCCCCAGCATTTT. Its protein product is CASSFPLQARVSNQPQHF.

The V and J genes are TRBV5-6 and TRBJ1-4; perhaps TRBD1 as D (6 bases). V was cut by 0 bases and J by 8 bases, with 14 bases left in between. The CDR3 is 15 residues long. Per the germline V gene, CDR1 is SGHDT and CDR2 is YYEEEE. This CDR3 reads CASSLDVGQGEKLFF. DNA for the CDR3: TGTGCCAGCAGCTTGGACGTCGGTCAGGGGGAAAAACTGTTTTTT.

The V call is TRBV7-8, the J call TRBJ2-7; D remains unclear. Germline CDR1 reads SGHVS; CDR2 reads FQNEAQ. The V gene lost 1 base and the J gene lost 3 bases, with 19 bases spanning the gap. The CDR3 totals 17 residues. The CDR3 sequence is CASSLVGKAVSGYEQYF. The CDR3 nucleotides read TGTGCCAGCAGCTTAGTCGGTAAGGCGGTGAGTGGCTACGAGCAGTACTTC.

This chain uses TRBV18 with TRBJ2-2; perhaps TRBD2 as D (6 bases). V lost 6 bases to trimming and J lost 5 bases, with 13 bases between them. CDR3 size: 14 residues. The germline V gene encodes CDR1 KGHSH and CDR2 LQKENI. CDR3 residues: CASSGREATGELFF. The CDR3 nucleotides are TGTGCCAGCTCCGGCAGGGAGGCAACCGGGGAGCTGTTTTTT. The full variable domain, rest sourced from reference TRBV18 and TRBJ2-2, is NAGVMQNPRHLVRRRGQEARLRCSPMKGHSHVYWYRQLPEEGLKFMVYLQKENIIDESGMPKERFSAEFPKEGPSILRIQQVVRGDSAAYFCASSGREATGELFFGEGSRLTVL.

The rearrangement links TRBV18 to TRBJ1-2; unclear D gene. Germline-derived CDR1 and CDR2 are KGHSH and LQKENI. The CDR3 runs 13 residues. V was clipped by 6 bases and J by 4 bases, with 12 bases between them. The CDR3 DNA follows: TGTGCCAGCTCCCAGGACGGAAGCTATGGCTACACCTTC. It is translated as CASSQDGSYGYTF.

J is TRBJ2-1 and V is TRBV28, with TRBD2 identical over 7 bases. CDR3 size: 14 residues. CDR1 is MDHEN, CDR2 SYDVKM, per germline. V was clipped by 4 bases and J by 1 base; unmatched bases: 1. The CDR3 here is CASSSGGSYNEQFF. The DNA of the CDR3 is TGTGCCAGCAGTTCCGGGGGGTCCTACAATGAGCAGTTCTTC.

The J gene is TRBJ2-2, the V gene TRBV28; a weak D match, TRBD1 (5 bases). This CDR3 region has 14 residues. The germline CDR1 and CDR2 sequences are MDHEN and SYDVKM. Between the trimmed V and J ends, which lost 8 bases and 1 base, there was a span of 11 bases. DNA of the CDR3: TGTGCCAGCGGTACAGGTTTGAACACCGGGGAGCTGTTTTTT. Translation: CASGTGLNTGELFF. Full variable domain (outside the CDR3, taken from reference TRBV28 and TRBJ2-2): DVKVTQSSRYLVKRTGEKVFLECVQDMDHENMFWYRQDPGLGLRLIYFSYDVKMKEKGDIPEGYSVSREKKERFSLILESASTNQTSMYLCASGTGLNTGELFFGEGSRLTVL.

The V call is TRBV7-9, the J call TRBJ1-2; tentatively, D is TRBD1 (5 bases). The V end was cut by 1 base, the J end by 2 bases, with 11 bases between. CDR3 length equals 15 residues. Looked up from germline, CDR1 is SEHNR and CDR2 is FQNEAQ (reference sequence). The CDR3 region is CASSLGQGRNYGYTF. Here the CDR3 DNA reads TGTGCCAGCAGCTTAGGTCAGGGAAGGAACTATGGCTACACCTTC.

DNA for the CDR3: TGTGCCAGCAGCTTAGTAGCGGGGGAATACAATGAGCAGTTCTTC. This translates into CASSLVAGEYNEQFF. The J gene is TRBJ2-1, the V gene TRBV11-2, with TRBD2 identical over 9 bases. CDR3 size: 15 residues. Looked up from germline, CDR1 is SGHAT and CDR2 is FQNNGV. Trimming removed 1 base from V and 4 bases from J; junction bases left unmatched: 2. Combining the CDR3 with reference TRBV11-2 and TRBJ2-1 gives the whole variable domain EAGVAQSPRYKIIEKRQSVAFWCNPISGHATLYWYQQILGQGPKLLIQFQNNGVVDDSQLPKDRFSAERLKGVDSTLKIQPAKLEDSAVYLCASSLVAGEYNEQFFGPGTRLTVL.

The rearrangement uses TRBV28 and TRBJ1-1; weak D call: TRBD1 (6 bases). The CDR3 totals 14 residues. V gave up 6 bases and J gave up 3 bases, with 14 bases separating them. The germline CDR1 and CDR2 sequences are MDHEN and SYDVKM. This CDR3 reads CASSPQGLHTEAFF. In DNA form, the CDR3 reads TGTGCCAGCAGCCCTCAGGGGCTACACACTGAAGCTTTCTTT.

The chain uses TRBV6-5 and TRBJ1-1; D not certain. This CDR3 contains 13 residues. Germline V lookup: CDR1 MNHEY, CDR2 SVGAGI. V gave up 6 bases and J gave up 10 bases, with 18 bases separating them. The CDR3 nucleotides read TGTGCCAGCAGCTCGATCTTAGCCTCCCCAGCTTTCTTT. It encodes CASSSILASPAFF.

This clone has just a few counts. This chain joins TRBV11-3 and TRBJ1-5; a weak D match, TRBD1 (6 bases). Germline V gives CDR1 SGHNT, CDR2 YENEEA. Trimming stripped 5 bases from V and 7 bases from J, with 9 bases between. The CDR3 length is 12 residues. This chain's CDR3 is CASSPGDQPQHF. DNA for the CDR3: TGTGCCAGCAGCCCAGGGGACCAGCCCCAGCATTTT.

This sequence joins TRBV2 and TRBJ1-1; possibly TRBD1 for D (6 bases). The length of the CDR3 is 13 residues. Germline CDR1 is SNHLY and CDR2 is FYNNEI. V lost 4 bases and J 2 bases, leaving 8 bases between the germline ends. CDR3 coding DNA: TGTGCCAGCAGTGGGACAGCTAACACTGAAGCTTTCTTT. It yields the protein CASSGTANTEAFF.

As for this clone: The sample carries other DNA sequences with the same CDR3. V and J are TRBV27 and TRBJ2-1; no clear D. Per the germline V gene, CDR1 is MNHEY and CDR2 is SMNVEV (reference sequence). Trimming shortened V by 2 bases and J by 3 bases, and 2 bases separated the two germline ends. The CDR3 runs to 12 residues. This CDR3 reads CASSLNYNEQFF. DNA for the CDR3: TGTGCCAGCAGTTTAAACTACAATGAGCAGTTCTTC.